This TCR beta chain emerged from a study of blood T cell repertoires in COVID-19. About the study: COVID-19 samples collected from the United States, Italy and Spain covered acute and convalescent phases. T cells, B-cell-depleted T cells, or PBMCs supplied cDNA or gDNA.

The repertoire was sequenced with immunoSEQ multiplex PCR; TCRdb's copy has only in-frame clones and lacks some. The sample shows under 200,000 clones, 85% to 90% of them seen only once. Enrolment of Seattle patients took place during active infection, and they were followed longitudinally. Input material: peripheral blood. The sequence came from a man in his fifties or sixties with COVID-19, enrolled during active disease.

CDR3 region: CAISPGTAYEQYF. The CDR3 DNA follows: TGTGCCATCAGTCCCGGGACAGCTTACGAGCAGTACTTC. This chain joins TRBV10-3 and TRBJ2-7, with 7 positions matching TRBD1. Germline loops: CDR1 ENHRY, CDR2 SYGVKD. This CDR3 spans 13 amino acids. V lost 5 bases and J lost 4; bases outside the gene matches: 5.